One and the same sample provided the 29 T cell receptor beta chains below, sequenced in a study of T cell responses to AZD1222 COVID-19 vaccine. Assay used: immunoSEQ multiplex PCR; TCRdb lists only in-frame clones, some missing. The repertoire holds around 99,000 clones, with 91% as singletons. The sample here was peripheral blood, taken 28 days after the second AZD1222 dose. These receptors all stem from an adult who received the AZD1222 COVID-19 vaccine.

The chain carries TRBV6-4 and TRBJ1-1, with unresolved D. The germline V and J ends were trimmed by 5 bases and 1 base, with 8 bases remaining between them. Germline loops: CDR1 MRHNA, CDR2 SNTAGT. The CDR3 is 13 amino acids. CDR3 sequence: CASSPEENTEAFF. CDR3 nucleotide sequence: TGTGCCAGCAGTCCGGAAGAGAACACTGAAGCTTTCTTT.

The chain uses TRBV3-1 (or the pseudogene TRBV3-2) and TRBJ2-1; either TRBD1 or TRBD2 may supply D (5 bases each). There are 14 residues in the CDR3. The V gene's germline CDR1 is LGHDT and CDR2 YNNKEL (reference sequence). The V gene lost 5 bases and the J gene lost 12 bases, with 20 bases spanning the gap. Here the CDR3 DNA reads TGTGCCAGCAGCGAGATCCGGGACCCACAAACGCAGTTCTTC. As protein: CASSEIRDPQTQFF.

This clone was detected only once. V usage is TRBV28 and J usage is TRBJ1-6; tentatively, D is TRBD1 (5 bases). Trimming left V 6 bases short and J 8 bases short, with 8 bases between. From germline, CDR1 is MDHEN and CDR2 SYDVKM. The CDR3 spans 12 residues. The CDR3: CASRYRYSPLHF. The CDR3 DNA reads TGTGCCAGCAGGTACAGGTATTCACCCCTCCACTTT.

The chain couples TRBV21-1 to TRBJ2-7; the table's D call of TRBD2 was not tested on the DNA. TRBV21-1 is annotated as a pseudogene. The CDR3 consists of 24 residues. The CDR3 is CASSKVERDKTGLAGATTAYEQYF. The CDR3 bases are TGTGCCAGCAGCAAAGTTGAGAGGGACAAAACTGGACTAGCGGGAGCCACCACGGCCTACGAGCAGTACTTC.

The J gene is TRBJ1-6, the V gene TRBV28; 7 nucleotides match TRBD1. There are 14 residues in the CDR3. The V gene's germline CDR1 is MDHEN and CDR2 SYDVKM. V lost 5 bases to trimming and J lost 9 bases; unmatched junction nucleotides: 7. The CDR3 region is CASSPPGGLSPLHF. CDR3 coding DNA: TGTGCCAGCAGTCCCCCAGGGGGACTTTCACCCCTCCACTTT.

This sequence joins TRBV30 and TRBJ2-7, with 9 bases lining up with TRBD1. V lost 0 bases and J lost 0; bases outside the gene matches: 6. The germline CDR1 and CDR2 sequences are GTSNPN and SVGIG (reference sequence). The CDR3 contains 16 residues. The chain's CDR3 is CAWSVRWTGASYEQYF. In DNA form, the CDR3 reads TGTGCCTGGAGTGTACGATGGACAGGGGCCTCCTACGAGCAGTACTTC.

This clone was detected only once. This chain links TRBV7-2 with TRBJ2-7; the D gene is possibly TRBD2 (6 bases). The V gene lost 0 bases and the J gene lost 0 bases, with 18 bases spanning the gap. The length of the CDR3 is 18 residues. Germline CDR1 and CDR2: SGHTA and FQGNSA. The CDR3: CASSLAKARSGSSYEQYF. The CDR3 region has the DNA TGTGCCAGCAGCTTAGCAAAGGCTCGGAGCGGGTCCTCCTACGAGCAGTACTTC.

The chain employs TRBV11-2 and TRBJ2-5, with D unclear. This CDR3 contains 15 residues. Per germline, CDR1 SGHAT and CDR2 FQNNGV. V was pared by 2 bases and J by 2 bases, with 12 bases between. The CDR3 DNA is TGTGCCAGCAGCTTATTTTTGGCAGATCAAGAGACCCAGTACTTC. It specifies CASSLFLADQETQYF.

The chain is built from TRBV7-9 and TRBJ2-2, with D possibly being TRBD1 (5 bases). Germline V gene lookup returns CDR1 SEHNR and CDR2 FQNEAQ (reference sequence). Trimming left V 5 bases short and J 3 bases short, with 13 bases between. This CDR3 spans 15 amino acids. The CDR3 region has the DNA TGTGCCAGCAGCGCCCAACAGGTGGACACCGGGGAGCTGTTTTTT. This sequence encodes CASSAQQVDTGELFF.

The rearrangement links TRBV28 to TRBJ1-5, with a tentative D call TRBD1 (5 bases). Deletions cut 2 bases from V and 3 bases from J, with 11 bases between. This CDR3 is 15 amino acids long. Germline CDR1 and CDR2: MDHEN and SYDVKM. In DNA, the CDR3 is TGTGCCAGCAGTTTAGGGGGTGCGAACAATCAGCCCCAGCATTTT. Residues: CASSLGGANNQPQHF.

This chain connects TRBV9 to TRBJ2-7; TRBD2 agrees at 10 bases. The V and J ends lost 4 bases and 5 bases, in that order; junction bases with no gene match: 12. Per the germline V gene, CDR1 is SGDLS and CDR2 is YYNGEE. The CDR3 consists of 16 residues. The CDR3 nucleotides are TGTGCCAGCAGCCCTAGGGGGCTAGCGGGAGTGAACGAGCAGTACTTC. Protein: CASSPRGLAGVNEQYF.

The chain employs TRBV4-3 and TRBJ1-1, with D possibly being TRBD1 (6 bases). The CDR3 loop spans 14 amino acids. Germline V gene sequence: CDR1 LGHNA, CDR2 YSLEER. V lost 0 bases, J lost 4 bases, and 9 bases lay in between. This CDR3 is CASSQERGATEAFF. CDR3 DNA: TGCGCCAGCAGCCAAGAACGGGGGGCCACTGAAGCTTTCTTT.

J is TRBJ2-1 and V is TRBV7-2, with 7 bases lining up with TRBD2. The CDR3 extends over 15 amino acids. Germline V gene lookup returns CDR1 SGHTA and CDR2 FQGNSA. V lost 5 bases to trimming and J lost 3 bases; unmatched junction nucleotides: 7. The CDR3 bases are TGTGCCAGCAGCCCCGGGACTAACCTCTACAATGAGCAGTTCTTC. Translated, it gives CASSPGTNLYNEQFF.

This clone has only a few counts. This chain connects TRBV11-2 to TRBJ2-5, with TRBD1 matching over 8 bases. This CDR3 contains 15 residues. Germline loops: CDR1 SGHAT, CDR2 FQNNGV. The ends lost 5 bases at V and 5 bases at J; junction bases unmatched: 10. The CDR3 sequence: CASSPPGRGQETQYF. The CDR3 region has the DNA TGTGCCAGCAGCCCTCCGGGCAGGGGGCAGGAGACCCAGTACTTC.

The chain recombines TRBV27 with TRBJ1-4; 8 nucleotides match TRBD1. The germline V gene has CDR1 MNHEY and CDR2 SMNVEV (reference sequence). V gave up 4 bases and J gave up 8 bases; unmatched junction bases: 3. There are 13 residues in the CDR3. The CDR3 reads CASSSRDREKLFF. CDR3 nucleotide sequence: TGTGCCAGCAGTTCCCGGGACAGGGAAAAACTGTTTTTT.

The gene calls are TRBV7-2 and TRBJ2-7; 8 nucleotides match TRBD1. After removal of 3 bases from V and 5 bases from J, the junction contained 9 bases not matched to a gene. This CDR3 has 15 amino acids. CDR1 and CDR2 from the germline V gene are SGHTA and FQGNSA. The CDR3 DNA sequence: TGTGCCAGCAGCTTGCAGGGGGCGGGTTTCGACGAGCAGTACTTC. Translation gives CASSLQGAGFDEQYF.

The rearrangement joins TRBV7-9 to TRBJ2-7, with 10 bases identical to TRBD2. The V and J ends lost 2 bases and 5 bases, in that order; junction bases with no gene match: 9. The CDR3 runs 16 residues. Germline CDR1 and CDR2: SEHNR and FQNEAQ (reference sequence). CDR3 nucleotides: TGTGCCAGCAGCTTACCAGCGGGAGGGCTCCCCCACGAGCAGTACTTC. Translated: CASSLPAGGLPHEQYF.

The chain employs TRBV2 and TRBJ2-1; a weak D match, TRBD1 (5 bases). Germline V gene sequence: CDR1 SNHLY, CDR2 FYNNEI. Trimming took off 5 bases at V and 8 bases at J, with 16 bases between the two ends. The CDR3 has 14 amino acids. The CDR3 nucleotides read TGTGCCAGCAGTAGGGGATTACTCTCTCATGAGCAGTTCTTC. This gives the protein CASSRGLLSHEQFF.

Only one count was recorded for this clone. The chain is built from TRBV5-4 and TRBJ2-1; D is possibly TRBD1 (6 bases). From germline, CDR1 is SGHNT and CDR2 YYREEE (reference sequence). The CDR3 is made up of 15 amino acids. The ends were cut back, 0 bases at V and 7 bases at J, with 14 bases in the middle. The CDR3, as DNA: TGTGCCAGCAGCTTGGGGCAGGGGTTGTGGAATGAGCAGTTCTTC. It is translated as CASSLGQGLWNEQFF.

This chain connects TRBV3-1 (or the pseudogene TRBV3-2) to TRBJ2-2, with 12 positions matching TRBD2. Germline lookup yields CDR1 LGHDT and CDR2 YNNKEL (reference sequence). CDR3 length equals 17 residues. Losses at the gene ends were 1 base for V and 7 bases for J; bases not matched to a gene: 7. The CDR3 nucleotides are TGTGCCAGCAGCCAAGCTCTACTAGCGGGAGGCGTCGGGGAGCTGTTTTTT. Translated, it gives CASSQALLAGGVGELFF.

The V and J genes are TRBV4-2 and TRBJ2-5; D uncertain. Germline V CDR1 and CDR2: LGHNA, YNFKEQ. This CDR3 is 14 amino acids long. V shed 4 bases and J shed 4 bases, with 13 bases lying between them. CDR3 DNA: TGTGCCAGCAGCCGAGCGTCAACGCCAGAGACCCAGTACTTC. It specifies CASSRASTPETQYF.

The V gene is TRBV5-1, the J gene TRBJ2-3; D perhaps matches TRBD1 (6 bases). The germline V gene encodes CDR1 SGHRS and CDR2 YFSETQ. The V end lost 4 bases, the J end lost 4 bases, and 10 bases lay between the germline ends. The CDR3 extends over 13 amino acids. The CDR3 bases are TGCGCCAGCAGCGAACAGGGCTCAGATACGCAGTATTTT. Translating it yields CASSEQGSDTQYF.

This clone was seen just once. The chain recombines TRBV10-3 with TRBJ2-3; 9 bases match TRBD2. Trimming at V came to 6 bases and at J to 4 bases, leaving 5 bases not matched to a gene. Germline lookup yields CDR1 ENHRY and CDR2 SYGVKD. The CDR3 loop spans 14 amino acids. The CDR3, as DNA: TGTGCCATCAGAGCGGGAGGTTGGGCAGATACGCAGTATTTT. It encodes CAIRAGGWADTQYF.

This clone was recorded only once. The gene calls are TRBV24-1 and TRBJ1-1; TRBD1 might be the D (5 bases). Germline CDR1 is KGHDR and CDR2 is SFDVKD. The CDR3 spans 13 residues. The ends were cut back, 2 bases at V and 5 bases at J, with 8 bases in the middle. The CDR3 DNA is TGTGCCACCAGTGATTGGGACGGTACTGAAGCTTTCTTT. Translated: CATSDWDGTEAFF.

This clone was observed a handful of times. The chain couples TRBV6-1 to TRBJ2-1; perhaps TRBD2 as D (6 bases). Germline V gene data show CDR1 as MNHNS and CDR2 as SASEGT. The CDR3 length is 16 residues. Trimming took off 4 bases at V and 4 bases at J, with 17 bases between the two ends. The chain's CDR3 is CASSVQRTMRYNEQFF. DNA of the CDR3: TGTGCCAGCAGTGTGCAGCGGACTATGCGGTACAATGAGCAGTTCTTC.

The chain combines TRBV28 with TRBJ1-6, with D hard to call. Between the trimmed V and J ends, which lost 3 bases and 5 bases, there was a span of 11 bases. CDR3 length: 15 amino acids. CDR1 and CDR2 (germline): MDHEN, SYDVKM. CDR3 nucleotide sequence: TGTGCCAGCAGTTTTTTCTTCTCGGATAATTCACCCCTCCACTTT. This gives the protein CASSFFFSDNSPLHF.

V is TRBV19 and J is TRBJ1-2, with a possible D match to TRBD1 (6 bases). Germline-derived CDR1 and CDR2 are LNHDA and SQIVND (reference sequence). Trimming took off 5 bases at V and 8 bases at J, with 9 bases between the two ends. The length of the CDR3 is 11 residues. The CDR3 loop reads CASSPGDGYTF. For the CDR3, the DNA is TGTGCCAGTAGTCCAGGGGACGGCTACACCTTC. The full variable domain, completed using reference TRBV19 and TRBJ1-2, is DGGITQSPKYLFRKEGQNVTLSCEQNLNHDAMYWYRQDPGQGLRLIYYSQIVNDFQKGDIAEGYSVSREKKESFPLTVTSAQKNPTAFYLCASSPGDGYTFGSGTRLTVV.

The CDR3 sequence: CASSSLAGGPTGELFF. The DNA for the CDR3 is TGTGCCAGCAGTTCACTAGCGGGAGGCCCCACCGGGGAGCTGTTTTTT. V is TRBV6-4 and J is TRBJ2-2; 12 nucleotides line up with TRBD2. In germline, CDR1 is MRHNA, CDR2 SNTAGT. The CDR3 has 16 residues. V lost 5 bases to trimming and J lost 4 bases; unmatched junction nucleotides: 5.

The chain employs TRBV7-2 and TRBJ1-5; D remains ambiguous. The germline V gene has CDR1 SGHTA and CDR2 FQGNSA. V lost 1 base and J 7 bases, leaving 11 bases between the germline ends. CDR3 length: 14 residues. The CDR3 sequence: CASSLGAAGQPQHF. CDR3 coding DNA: TGTGCCAGCAGCTTAGGGGCAGCGGGACAGCCCCAGCATTTT.